Below, 9 T cell receptor beta chains from the same sample are listed, as sequenced in a study of tumor-infiltrating lymphocytes in primary liver carcinoma. Without any cell sorting, about 18-30 mg of bulk tissue yielded co-extracted RNA and DNA. Total RNA (around 0.45 ug) served as template for TCR beta cDNA synthesis primed by a constant-region primer. Employing slightly modified ARM-PCR, three nested multiplex PCR rounds were run, and these gave rise to the TCR beta libraries. TRBV1-TRBV30 forward primers paired with a C-beta reverse primer were used in the first two PCR rounds, which ran about 11 cycles each. TCRdb re-analysed the multiplex PCR reads in MiXCR, keeping a single row per CDR3 protein. The sample lists 100,000 to 150,000 distinct CDR3 sequences, 60% to 75% occurring once. Sequenced material: liver tumor tissue from sampling region 3. Noted subset: tumor region T3, left-lateral pole. These receptors were obtained from a woman aged 55-69 years with primary liver carcinoma and hepatitis B virus infection.

As concerns this clonotype: A much larger clone lies a single base off, so this may be a read error. The chain has TRBV30 and TRBJ1-6; tentatively, D is TRBD1 (5 bases). The CDR3 sequence is 13 residues long. Germline assignment: CDR1 GTSNPN and CDR2 SVGIG (reference sequence). The CDR3 region has the DNA TGTGCCAGGAGGGGACGGGTTGATTCACCCCTCCACTTT. Protein sequence: CARRGRVDSPLHF. The whole variable domain, remainder taken from reference TRBV30 and TRBJ1-6, is SQTIHQWPATLVQPVGSPLSLECTVEGTSNPNLYWYRQAAGRGLQLLFYSVGIGQISSEVPQNLSASRPQDRQFILSSKKLLLSDSGFYLCARRGRVDSPLHFGNGTRLTVT.

The genes are TRBV24-1 and TRBJ2-1; maybe TRBD2 (6 bases). V was shortened by 9 bases and J by 7 bases, with 15 bases between the two germline ends. The CDR3 spans 13 residues. The V gene's germline CDR1 is KGHDR and CDR2 SFDVKD. DNA of the CDR3: TGTGCCACCGGGGACGGTGGGAGGAATGAGCAGTTCTTC. Its translation is CATGDGGRNEQFF.

CDR3 sequence: CATSDPGADSYNEQFF. The CDR3 DNA follows: TGTGCCACCAGTGATCCGGGGGCCGACTCCTACAATGAGCAGTTCTTC. The chain employs TRBV24-1 and TRBJ2-1; D assignment may be TRBD1 or TRBD2 (6 bases each). CDR1 and CDR2 (germline): KGHDR, SFDVKD. The CDR3 sequence is 16 residues long. V was shortened by 3 bases and J by 0 bases, with 11 bases between the two germline ends.

A word on this clonotype: The junction departs from the called germline gene at one end, perhaps through a read error. CDR3 sequence reads: CASSPPGGTGGEEFF. The CDR3, as DNA: TGTGCCAGCAGCCCCCCGGGGGGGACGGGCGGTGAGGAGTTCTTC. The rearrangement uses TRBV5-4 and TRBJ2-1, with 8 bases lining up with TRBD2. Looked up from germline, CDR1 is SGHNT and CDR2 is YYREEE (reference sequence). The CDR3 totals 15 residues.

In regard to this clonotype: Mismatch with germline at one junction end may stem from a read error. This chain links TRBV28 with TRBJ2-2; 7 bases align to TRBD2. CDR1 MDHEN and CDR2 SYDVKM come from the germline V gene. The CDR3 is 16 amino acids. The CDR3 loop is CVSSTFGGSTGGELFF. For the CDR3, the DNA is TGTGTCAGCAGTACCTTTGGCGGGAGTACCGGCGGGGAGCTGTTTTTT.

This clonotype was recorded a few times. An end of the junction differs from the germline gene, which may be a read error. The gene calls are TRBV11-2 and TRBJ1-3; TRBD1 aligns across 7 bases. The CDR3 contains 13 residues. CDR1 is SGHAT, CDR2 FQNNGV, per germline. Here the CDR3 DNA reads TGTACCAGCAGCCGGACAGGAGGAAACACCATATACTTT. Translated, it gives CTSSRTGGNTIYF.

The chain employs TRBV6-2 or TRBV6-3 and TRBJ2-2, with 11 bases identical to TRBD2. Germline assignment: CDR1 MNHEY and CDR2 SVGEGT. CDR3 size: 18 residues. The trim removed 5 bases at V and 3 bases at J, leaving 11 bases unmatched. For the CDR3, the DNA is TGTGCCAGCAGTCGTCGGGCTAGCGGGAGGCTCTACACCGGGGAGCTGTTTTTT. It encodes CASSRRASGRLYTGELFF.

This sequence joins TRBV5-1 and TRBJ2-1; D ambiguous. This CDR3 has 15 amino acids. Trimming pared 4 bases from V and 9 bases from J, leaving 20 bases between. The germline V gene has CDR1 SGHRS and CDR2 YFSETQ. The CDR3 DNA follows: TGCGCCAGCAGCATGGGCCTTCCTGGAAGGGCTGAGCAGTTCTTC. It encodes CASSMGLPGRAEQFF.

As for this clonotype: As the CDR3 is not closed by the conserved phenylalanine or tryptophan, this likely results from a read error. J is TRBJ2-4 and V is TRBV11-2; D remains ambiguous. The germline V gene has CDR1 SGHAT and CDR2 FQNNGV. The CDR3 is 15 residues long. Trimming took off 3 bases at V and 7 bases at J, with 16 bases between the two ends. CDR3 loop: CASSLSTPLGNIQYL. In DNA form, the CDR3 reads TGTGCCAGCAGCTTGAGTACGCCACTTGGGAACATTCAGTACCTC.